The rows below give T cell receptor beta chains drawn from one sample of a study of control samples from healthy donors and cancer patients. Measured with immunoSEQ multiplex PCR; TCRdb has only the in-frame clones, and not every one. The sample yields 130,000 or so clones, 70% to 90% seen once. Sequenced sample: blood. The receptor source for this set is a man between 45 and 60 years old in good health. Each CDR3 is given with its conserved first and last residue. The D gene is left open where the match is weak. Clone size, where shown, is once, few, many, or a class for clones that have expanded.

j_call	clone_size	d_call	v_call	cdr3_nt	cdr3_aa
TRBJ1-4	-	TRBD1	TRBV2	TGTGCCAGCATCAGGGGGATAAGGGAAAAACTGTTTTTT	CASIRGIREKLFF
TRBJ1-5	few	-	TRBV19	TGTGCCAGTAGTAGAGGGAGGGGTCAGCCCCAGCATTTT	CASSRGRGQPQHF
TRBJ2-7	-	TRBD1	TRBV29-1	TGCAGCGTAGACTCGGGACAGACAAAGGAGCAGTACTTC	CSVDSGQTKEQYF
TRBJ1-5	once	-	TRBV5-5	TGTGCCAGCCACCGGGGGGCGCCCTACCCAGATCAGCCCCAGCATTTT	CASHRGAPYPDQPQHF
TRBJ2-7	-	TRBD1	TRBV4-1	TGCGCCAGCAGCCTGGCCGGACAGGGGTACGAGCAGTACTTC	CASSLAGQGYEQYF
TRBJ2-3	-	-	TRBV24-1	TGTGCCACCAGCCAGGACGGCACAGATACGCAGTATTTT	CATSQDGTDTQYF
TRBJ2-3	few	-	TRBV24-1	TGTGCCACCAGAGCGCCCGATACGCAGTATTTT	CATRAPDTQYF
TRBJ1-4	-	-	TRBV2	TGTGCCAGCAGTAGCGGGACCGGTAATGAAAAACTGTTTTTT	CASSSGTGNEKLFF
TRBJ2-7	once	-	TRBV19	TGTGCCAGTAGTATAGGTGGCGATTTGGCTTTCTACGAGCAGTACTTC	CASSIGGDLAFYEQYF
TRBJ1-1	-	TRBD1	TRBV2	TGTGCCAGCAGTGCGGGACAGGGCGGCACTGAAGCTTTCTTT	CASSAGQGGTEAFF
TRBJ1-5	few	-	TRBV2	TGTGCCAGCGGAAAACAGGTAAATCAGCCCCAGCATTTT	CASGKQVNQPQHF
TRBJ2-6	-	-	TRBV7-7	TGTGCCAGCGGATTTACCAGCTCTGGGGCCAACGTCCTGACTTTC	CASGFTSSGANVLTF
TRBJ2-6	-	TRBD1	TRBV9	TGTGCCAGCAGCGCCCCGAGGGGGGGACAGGGGGCCGGTGGGGCCAACGTCCTGACTTTC	CASSAPRGGQGAGGANVLTF
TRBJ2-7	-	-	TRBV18	TGTGCCAGCTCACCCGAGCGGAGAGGCAGCTACGAGCAGTACTTC	CASSPERRGSYEQYF
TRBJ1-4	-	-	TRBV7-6	TGTGCCAGCAGCTTAGCTTGGGCAGGACGCACAACGGCAGCAACTAATGAAAAACTGTTTTTT	CASSLAWAGRTTAATNEKLFF
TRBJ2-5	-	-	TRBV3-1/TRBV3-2	TGTGCCAGCAGTAATTGGTTGACCCAGTACTTC	CASSNWLTQYF
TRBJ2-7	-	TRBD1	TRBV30	TGTGCCTGGAGTGTTCGCGGGACAGGGGTCTACGAGCAGTACTTC	CAWSVRGTGVYEQYF
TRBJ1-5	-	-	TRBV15	TGTGCCACCAGCACGACCCAGGGTTTCGGGCCCCAGCATTTT	CATSTTQGFGPQHF
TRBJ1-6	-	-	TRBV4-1	TGCGCCAGCAGCCAAGGAGGGGTGGCATCCTATAATTCACCCCTCCACTTT	CASSQGGVASYNSPLHF
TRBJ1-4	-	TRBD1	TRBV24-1	TGTGCCACCAGTGATTCTGGGAAGACAGGGGGCAATGAAAAACTGTTTTTT	CATSDSGKTGGNEKLFF
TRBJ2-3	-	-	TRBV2	TGTGCCAACGGACAGATCACAGATACGCAGTATTTT	CANGQITDTQYF
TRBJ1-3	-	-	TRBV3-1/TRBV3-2	TGTGCCAGCAGCCAAGGATCCCCAAACACCATATATTTT	CASSQGSPNTIYF
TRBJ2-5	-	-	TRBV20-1	TGCAGTGCCCCTATGGATTTAGTCCAGTACTTC	CSAPMDLVQYF